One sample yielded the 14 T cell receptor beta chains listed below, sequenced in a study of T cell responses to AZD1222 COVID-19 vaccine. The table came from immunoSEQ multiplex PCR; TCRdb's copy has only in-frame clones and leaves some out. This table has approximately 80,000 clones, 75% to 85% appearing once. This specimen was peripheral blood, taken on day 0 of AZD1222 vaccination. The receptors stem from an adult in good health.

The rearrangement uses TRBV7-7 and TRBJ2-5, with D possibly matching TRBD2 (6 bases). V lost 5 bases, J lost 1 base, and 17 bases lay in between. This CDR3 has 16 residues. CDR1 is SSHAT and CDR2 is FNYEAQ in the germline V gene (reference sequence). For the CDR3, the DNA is TGTGCCAGCAGCGCCGGTCTAGCGTATCCCCAAGAGACCCAGTACTTC. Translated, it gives CASSAGLAYPQETQYF.

The CDR3 here is CASSLSVGYGYTF. The CDR3 DNA is TGTGCCAGCAGTTTATCTGTGGGCTATGGCTACACCTTC. The chain joins TRBV28 to TRBJ1-2, with D unresolved. The CDR3 is 13 residues long. From germline, CDR1 is MDHEN and CDR2 SYDVKM. Trimming stripped 1 base from V and 4 bases from J, with 7 bases between.

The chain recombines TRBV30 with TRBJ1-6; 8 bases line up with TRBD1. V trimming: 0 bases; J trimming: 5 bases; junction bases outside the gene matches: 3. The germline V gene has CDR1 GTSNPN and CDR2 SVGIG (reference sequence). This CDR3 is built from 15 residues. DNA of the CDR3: TGTGCCTGGAGTGTCCTGGACAGGGATAATTCACCCCTCCACTTT. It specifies CAWSVLDRDNSPLHF.

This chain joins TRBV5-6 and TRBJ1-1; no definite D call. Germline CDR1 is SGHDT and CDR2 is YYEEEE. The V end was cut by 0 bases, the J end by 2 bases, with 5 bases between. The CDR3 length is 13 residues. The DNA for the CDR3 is TGTGCCAGCAGCTTGGCTGGTAACACTGAAGCTTTCTTT. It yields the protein CASSLAGNTEAFF.

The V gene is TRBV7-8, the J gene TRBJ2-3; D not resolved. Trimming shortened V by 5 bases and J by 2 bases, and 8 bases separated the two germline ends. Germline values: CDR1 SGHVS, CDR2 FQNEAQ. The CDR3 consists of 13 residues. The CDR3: CASSRSFTDTQYF. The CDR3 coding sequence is TGTGCCAGCAGCCGGAGCTTCACAGATACGCAGTATTTT.

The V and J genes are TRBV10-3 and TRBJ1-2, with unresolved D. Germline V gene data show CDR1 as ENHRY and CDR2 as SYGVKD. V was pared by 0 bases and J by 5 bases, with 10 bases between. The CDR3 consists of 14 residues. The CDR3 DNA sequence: TGTGCCATCAGTGAGTCGAACGGGCTATATGGCTACACCTTC. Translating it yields CAISESNGLYGYTF.

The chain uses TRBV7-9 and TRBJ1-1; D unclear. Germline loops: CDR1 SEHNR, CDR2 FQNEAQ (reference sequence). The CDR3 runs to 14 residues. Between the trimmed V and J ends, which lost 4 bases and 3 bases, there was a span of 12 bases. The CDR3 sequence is CASSSVGPHTEAFF. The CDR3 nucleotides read TGTGCCAGCAGCTCAGTAGGGCCCCACACTGAAGCTTTCTTT. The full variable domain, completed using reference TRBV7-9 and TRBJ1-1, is DTGVSQNPRHKITKRGQNVTFRCDPISEHNRLYWYRQTLGQGPEFLTYFQNEAQLEKSRLLSDRFSAERPKGSFSTLEIQRTEQGDSAMYLCASSSVGPHTEAFFGQGTRLTVV.

CDR3 residues: CASSQRGTGTYNEQFF. CDR3 nucleotide sequence: TGCGCCAGCAGCCAACGTGGGACAGGGACCTACAATGAGCAGTTCTTC. J is TRBJ2-1 and V is TRBV4-1, with TRBD1 identical over 9 bases. J lost 2 bases, V lost 2 bases, and 4 bases had no gene match. Germline assignment: CDR1 MGHRA and CDR2 YSYEKL. The CDR3 is made up of 16 amino acids.

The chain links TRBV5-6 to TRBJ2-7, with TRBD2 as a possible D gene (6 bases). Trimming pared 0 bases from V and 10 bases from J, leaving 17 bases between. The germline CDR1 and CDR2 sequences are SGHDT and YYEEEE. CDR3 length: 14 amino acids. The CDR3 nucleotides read TGTGCCAGCAGCTTGGTGGTCGGAGGGTTTGAACAGTACTTC. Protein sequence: CASSLVVGGFEQYF.

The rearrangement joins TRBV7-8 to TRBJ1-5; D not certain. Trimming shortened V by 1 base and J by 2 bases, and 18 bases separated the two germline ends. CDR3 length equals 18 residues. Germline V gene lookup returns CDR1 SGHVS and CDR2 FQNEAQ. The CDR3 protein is CASSLEGQSSIRNQPQHF. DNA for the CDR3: TGTGCCAGCAGCTTAGAGGGTCAGAGCTCGATACGCAATCAGCCCCAGCATTTT.

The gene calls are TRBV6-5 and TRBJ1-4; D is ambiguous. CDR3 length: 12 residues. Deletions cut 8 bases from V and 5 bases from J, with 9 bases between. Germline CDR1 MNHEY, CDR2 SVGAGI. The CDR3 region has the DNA TGTGCCAGCCCGGGTTACAATGAAAAACTGTTTTTT. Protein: CASPGYNEKLFF.

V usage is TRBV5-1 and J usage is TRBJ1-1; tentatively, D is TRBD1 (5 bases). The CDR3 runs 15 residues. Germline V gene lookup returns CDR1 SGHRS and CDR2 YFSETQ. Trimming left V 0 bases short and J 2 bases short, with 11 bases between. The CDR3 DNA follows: TGCGCCAGCAGCTTGGATTCAGGGCCTAACACTGAAGCTTTCTTT. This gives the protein CASSLDSGPNTEAFF.

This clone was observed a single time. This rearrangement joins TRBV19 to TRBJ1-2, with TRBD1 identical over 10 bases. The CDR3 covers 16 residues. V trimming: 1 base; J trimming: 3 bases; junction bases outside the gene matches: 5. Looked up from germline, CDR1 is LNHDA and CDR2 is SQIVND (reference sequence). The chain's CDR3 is CASSIVGTGAHYGYTF. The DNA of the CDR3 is TGTGCCAGTAGTATAGTAGGGACAGGGGCACACTATGGCTACACCTTC.

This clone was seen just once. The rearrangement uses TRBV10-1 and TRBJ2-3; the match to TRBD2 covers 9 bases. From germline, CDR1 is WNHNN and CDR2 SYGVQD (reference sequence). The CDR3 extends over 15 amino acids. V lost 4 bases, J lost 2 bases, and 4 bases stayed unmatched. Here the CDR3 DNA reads TGCGCCAGCAGTGCCCTAGCGGGGAACACAGATACGCAGTATTTT. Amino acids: CASSALAGNTDTQYF.